This record covers a single T cell receptor (beta chain). No antigen is known for it. Deletions cut 4 bases from V and 1 base from J, with 23 bases between. Germline lookup yields CDR1 MRHNA and CDR2 SNTAGT. CDR3 size: 18 residues. This specimen comes from a study of cytomegalovirus exposure and HLA in healthy donors. Study-level background: HLA-typed donors were the source of approximately 80 million unique TCRs held in an early data release.

Study outcomes and limitations: Some segments of the V type, notably TRBV6-2 and TRBV6-3, were excluded as indistinguishable. A later analysis revealed that TCR association rates differed between HLA loci, peaking at DRB1 and bottoming out at HLA-C. A later analysis found common viral pathogens apparently linked to several of the most significant clusters.

PCR used 60 Vbeta primers and 13 Jbeta primers. Some clones are missing from TCRdb's copy, which holds only in-frame ones; the method was immunoSEQ multiplex PCR. This sample has 100,000 to 150,000 clones, with approximately 84% found just once. The receptor was isolated from a man between 18 and 35 years old in good health and CMV-seropositive. Sequencing input: PBMCs. V and J are TRBV6-4 and TRBJ2-7; TRBD2 might be the D (6 bases). The CDR3 loop is CASSGSPAGTPRSYEQYF. The DNA of the CDR3 is TGTGCCAGCAGTGGAAGTCCAGCGGGTACGCCTCGGTCCTACGAGCAGTACTTC.